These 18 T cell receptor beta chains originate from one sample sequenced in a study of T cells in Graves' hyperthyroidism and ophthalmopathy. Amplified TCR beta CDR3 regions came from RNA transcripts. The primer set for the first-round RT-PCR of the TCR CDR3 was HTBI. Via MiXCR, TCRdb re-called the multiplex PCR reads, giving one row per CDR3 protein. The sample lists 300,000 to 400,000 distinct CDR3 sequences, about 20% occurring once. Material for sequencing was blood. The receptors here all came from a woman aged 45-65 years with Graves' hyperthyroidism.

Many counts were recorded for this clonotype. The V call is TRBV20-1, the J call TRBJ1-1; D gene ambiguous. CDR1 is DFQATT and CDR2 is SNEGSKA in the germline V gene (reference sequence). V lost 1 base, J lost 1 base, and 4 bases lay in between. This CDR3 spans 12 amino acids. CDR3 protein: CSARGANTEAFF. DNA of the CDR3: TGCAGTGCTAGAGGGGCGAACACTGAAGCTTTCTTT.

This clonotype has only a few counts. For the CDR3, the DNA is TGTGCCAGCAGGTGGGACAGCAAAGAGACCCAGTACTTC. It yields the protein CASRWDSKETQYF. The chain employs TRBV2 and TRBJ2-5, with TRBD1 matching 7 bases. The CDR3 extends over 13 amino acids. Per the germline V gene, CDR1 is SNHLY and CDR2 is FYNNEI. V lost 6 bases and J lost 3; bases outside the gene matches: 4. The variable domain in full, with the rest retrieved from reference TRBV2 and TRBJ2-5, is EPEVTQTPSHQVTQMGQEVILRCVPISNHLYFYWYRQILGQKVEFLVSFYNNEISEKSEIFDDQFSVERPDGSNFTLKIRSTKLEDSAMYFCASRWDSKETQYFGPGTRLLVL.

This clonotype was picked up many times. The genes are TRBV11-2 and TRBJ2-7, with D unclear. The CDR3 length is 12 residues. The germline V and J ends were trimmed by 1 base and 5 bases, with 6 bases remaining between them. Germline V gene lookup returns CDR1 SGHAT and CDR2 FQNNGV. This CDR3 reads CASSLGIDEQYF. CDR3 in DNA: TGTGCCAGCAGCTTAGGGATCGACGAGCAGTACTTC. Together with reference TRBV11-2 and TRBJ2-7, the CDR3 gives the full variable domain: EAGVAQSPRYKIIEKRQSVAFWCNPISGHATLYWYQQILGQGPKLLIQFQNNGVVDDSQLPKDRFSAERLKGVDSTLKIQPAKLEDSAVYLCASSLGIDEQYFGPGTRLTVT.

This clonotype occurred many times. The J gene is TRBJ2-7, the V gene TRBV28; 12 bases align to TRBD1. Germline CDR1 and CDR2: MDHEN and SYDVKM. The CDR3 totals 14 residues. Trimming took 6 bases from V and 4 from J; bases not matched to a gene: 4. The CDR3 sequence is CASRGTGGGYEQYF. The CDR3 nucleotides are TGTGCCAGCAGGGGGACAGGGGGCGGGTACGAGCAGTACTTC. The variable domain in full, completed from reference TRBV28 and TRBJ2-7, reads DVKVTQSSRYLVKRTGEKVFLECVQDMDHENMFWYRQDPGLGLRLIYFSYDVKMKEKGDIPEGYSVSREKKERFSLILESASTNQTSMYLCASRGTGGGYEQYFGPGTRLTVT.

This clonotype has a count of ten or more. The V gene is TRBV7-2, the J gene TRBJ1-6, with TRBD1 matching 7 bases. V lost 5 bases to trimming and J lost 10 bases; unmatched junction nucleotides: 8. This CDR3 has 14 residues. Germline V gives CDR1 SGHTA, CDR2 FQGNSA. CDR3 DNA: TGTGCCAGCAGCGCCGACAGGGTCAGGTCACCCCTCCACTTT. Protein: CASSADRVRSPLHF.

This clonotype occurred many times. CDR3: CASSAVGGLYSPLHF. CDR3 nucleotide sequence: TGTGCCAGCAGCGCAGTTGGGGGGCTGTATTCACCCCTCCACTTT. J is TRBJ1-6 and V is TRBV7-9; the D gene is possibly TRBD1 (6 bases). This CDR3 contains 15 residues. Trimming shortened V by 5 bases and J by 8 bases, and 16 bases separated the two germline ends. Germline assignment: CDR1 SEHNR and CDR2 FQNEAQ (reference sequence).

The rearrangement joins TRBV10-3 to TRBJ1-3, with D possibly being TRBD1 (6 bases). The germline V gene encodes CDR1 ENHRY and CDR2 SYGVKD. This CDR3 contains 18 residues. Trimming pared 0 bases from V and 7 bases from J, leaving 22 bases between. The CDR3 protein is CAISESSITGTSRNTIYF. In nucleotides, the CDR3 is TGTGCCATCAGTGAGTCCTCGATTACAGGGACCAGTAGGAACACCATATATTTT.

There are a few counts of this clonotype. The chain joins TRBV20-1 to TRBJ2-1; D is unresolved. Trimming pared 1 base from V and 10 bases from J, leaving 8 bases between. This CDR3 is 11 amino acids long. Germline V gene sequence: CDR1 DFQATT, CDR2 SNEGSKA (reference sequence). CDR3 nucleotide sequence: TGCAGTGCTAGAGTTGTGGGGGAGCAGTTCTTC. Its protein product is CSARVVGEQFF.

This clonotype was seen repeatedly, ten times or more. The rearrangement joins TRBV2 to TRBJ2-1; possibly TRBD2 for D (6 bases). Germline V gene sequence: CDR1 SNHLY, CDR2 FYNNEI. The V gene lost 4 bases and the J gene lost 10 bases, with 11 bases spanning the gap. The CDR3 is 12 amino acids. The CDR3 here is CASSVSGDEQFF. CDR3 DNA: TGTGCCAGCAGTGTATCGGGGGACGAGCAGTTCTTC.

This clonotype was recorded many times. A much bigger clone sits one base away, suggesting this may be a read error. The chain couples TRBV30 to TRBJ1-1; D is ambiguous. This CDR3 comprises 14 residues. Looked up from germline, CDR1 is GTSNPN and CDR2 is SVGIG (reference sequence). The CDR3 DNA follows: TGTACCTGGATCGTTTCCGCCTTGAACACTGAAGCTTTCTTT. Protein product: CTWIVSALNTEAFF.

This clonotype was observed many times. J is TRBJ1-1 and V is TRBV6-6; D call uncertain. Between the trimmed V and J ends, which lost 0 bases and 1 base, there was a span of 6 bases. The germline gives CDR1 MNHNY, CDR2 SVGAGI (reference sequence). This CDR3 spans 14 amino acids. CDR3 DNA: TGTGCCAGCAGTTACTCGCCAGCGAACACTGAAGCTTTCTTT. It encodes CASSYSPANTEAFF.

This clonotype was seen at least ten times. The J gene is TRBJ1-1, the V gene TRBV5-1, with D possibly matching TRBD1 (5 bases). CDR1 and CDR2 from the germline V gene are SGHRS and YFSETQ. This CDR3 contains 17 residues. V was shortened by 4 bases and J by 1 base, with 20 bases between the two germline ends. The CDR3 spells CASSKGQGKTKNTEAFF. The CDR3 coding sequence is TGCGCCAGCAGCAAAGGACAAGGAAAGACCAAGAACACTGAAGCTTTCTTT.

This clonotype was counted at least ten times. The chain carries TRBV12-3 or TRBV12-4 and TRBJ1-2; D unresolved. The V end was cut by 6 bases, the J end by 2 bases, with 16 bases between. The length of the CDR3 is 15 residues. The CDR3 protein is CASSLRRAGNYGYTF. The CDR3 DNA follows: TGTGCCAGCAGCCTCCGGCGGGCGGGAAACTATGGCTACACCTTC.

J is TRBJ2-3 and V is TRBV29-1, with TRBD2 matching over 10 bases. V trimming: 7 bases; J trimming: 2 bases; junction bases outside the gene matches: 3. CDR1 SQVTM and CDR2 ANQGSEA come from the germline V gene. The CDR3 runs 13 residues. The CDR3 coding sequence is TGCAGCGGTAGCGGGAGGCTCACAGATACGCAGTATTTT. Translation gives CSGSGRLTDTQYF.

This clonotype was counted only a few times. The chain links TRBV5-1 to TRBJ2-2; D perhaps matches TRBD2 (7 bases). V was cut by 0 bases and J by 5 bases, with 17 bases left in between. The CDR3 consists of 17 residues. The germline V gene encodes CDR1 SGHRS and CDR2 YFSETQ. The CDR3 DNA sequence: TGCGCCAGCAGCTTGGCTGTTGACGGGGGGCTAACCGGGGAGCTGTTTTTT. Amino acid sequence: CASSLAVDGGLTGELFF.

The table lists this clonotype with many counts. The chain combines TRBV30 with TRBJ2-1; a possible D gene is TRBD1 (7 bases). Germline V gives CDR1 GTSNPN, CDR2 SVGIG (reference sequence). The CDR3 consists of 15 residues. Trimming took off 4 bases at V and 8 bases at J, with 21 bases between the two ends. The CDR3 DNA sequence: TGTGCCTGGAACGACCCCCAGGGGGTAGCGGATGAGCAGTTCTTC. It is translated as CAWNDPQGVADEQFF.

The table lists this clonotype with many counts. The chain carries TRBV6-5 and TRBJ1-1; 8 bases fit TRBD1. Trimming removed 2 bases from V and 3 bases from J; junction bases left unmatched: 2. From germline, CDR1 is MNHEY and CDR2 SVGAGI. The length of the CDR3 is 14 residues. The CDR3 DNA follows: TGTGCCAGCAGTTACACAGGGGGTGACACTGAAGCTTTCTTT. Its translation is CASSYTGGDTEAFF.

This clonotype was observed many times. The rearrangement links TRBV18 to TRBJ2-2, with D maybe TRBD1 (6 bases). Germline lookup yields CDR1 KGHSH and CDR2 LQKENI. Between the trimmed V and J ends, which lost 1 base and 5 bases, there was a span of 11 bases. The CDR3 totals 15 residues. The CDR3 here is CASSPLPGETGELFF. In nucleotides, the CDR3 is TGTGCCAGCTCACCACTACCAGGGGAGACCGGGGAGCTGTTTTTT.